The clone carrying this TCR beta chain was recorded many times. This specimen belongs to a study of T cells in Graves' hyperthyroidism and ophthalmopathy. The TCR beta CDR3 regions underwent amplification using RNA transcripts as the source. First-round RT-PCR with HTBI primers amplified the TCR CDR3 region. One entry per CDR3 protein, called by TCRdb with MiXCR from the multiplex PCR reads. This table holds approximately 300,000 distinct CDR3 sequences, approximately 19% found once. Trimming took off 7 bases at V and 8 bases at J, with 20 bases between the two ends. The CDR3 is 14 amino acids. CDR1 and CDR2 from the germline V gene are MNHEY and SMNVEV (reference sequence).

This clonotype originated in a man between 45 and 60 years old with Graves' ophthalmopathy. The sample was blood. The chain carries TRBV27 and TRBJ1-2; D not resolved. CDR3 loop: CASTLDPAYYGYTF. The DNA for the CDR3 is TGTGCCAGCACTCTCGACCCTGCCTATTACGGCTACACCTTC.